This TCR beta chain was obtained from a study of T cell responses to AZD1222 COVID-19 vaccine. In the study overall: Investigators merged groups given second doses at roughly 4 or roughly 12 weeks.

Sequencing was performed with immunoSEQ multiplex PCR; in TCRdb, only in-frame clones are kept and a portion is missing. Here the sample spans about 76,000 clones, roughly 90% being singletons. There are 13 residues in the CDR3. Trimming cost V 6 bases and J 6 bases, with 13 bases left between them. Germline CDR1 SNHLY, CDR2 FYNNEI. The J gene is TRBJ2-3, the V gene TRBV2; maybe TRBD1 (6 bases). This receptor was obtained from an adult in good health. Sample: peripheral blood, taken on day 0 of AZD1222 vaccination. The CDR3 here is CASSETGTDTQYF. In DNA, the CDR3 is TGTGCCAGCAGCGAGACAGGTACTGATACGCAGTATTTT.